Below, 7 T cell receptor beta chains from the same sample are listed, as sequenced in a study of regulatory T cells in long-lasting Graves disease. Arm-PCR of CDR3 regions and iRepertoire HTBI primers were the basis on which TCR beta libraries were built. TCRdb reprocessed the multiplex PCR reads via MiXCR and lists one record per CDR3 protein. The table lists under 500,000 distinct CDR3 sequences, around 20% of them singletons. As for time point: persistent/refractory GD, antithyroid drugs over 5 years with positive TRAb. There was RNA extracted from PBMCs, and the TCR library was made from it. The material was peripheral blood mononuclear cells (PBMCs), obtained when the disease was refractory, from a patient treated with antithyroid drugs. The receptors were gathered from a female donor with Graves disease.

This clonotype was seen only a few times. J is TRBJ1-2 and V is TRBV29-1; D remains unclear. V was pared by 4 bases and J by 3 bases, with 33 bases between. The V gene's germline CDR1 is SQVTM and CDR2 ANQGSEA. The CDR3 has 20 residues. CDR3 coding DNA: TGCAGCGTTGTGGCCGTGGTGGTTGGTCATCGGGCGACACTGGACTATGGCTACACCTTC. Protein product: CSVVAVVVGHRATLDYGYTF.

Comments on this clonotype: A junction end diverges from the germline sequence, so it may reflect a read error. This chain joins TRBV6-1 and TRBJ1-6; maybe TRBD1 (6 bases). The CDR3 contains 13 residues. The germline gives CDR1 MNHNS, CDR2 SASEGT. Here the CDR3 reads CASSAGQVSPLHF. The CDR3 DNA sequence: TGCGCCAGCAGTGCGGGACAAGTTTCACCCCTCCACTTT.

The V call is TRBV29-1, the J call TRBJ2-2; 12 bases are a match to TRBD1. Trimming took 4 bases from V and 0 from J; bases not matched to a gene: 6. Germline V gene sequence: CDR1 SQVTM, CDR2 ANQGSEA. The CDR3 spans 17 residues. The CDR3 sequence: CSVVLGQGAPNTGELFF. The CDR3, as DNA: TGCAGCGTTGTCTTGGGACAGGGGGCCCCGAACACCGGGGAGCTGTTTTTT.

This clonotype was counted at least ten times. V and J are TRBV28 and TRBJ1-5; D is unclear. Germline CDR1 MDHEN, CDR2 SYDVKM. V lost 7 bases to trimming and J lost 4 bases, with 8 bases between them. The CDR3 runs 12 residues. The CDR3 reads CASTGGNQPQHF. Here the CDR3 DNA reads TGTGCCAGCACGGGTGGTAATCAGCCCCAGCATTTT. Filled out from reference TRBV28 and TRBJ1-5, the complete variable domain reads DVKVTQSSRYLVKRTGEKVFLECVQDMDHENMFWYRQDPGLGLRLIYFSYDVKMKEKGDIPEGYSVSREKKERFSLILESASTNQTSMYLCASTGGNQPQHFGDGTRLSIL.

This clonotype was detected a few times. J is TRBJ2-5 and V is TRBV20-1; perhaps TRBD1 as D (6 bases). This CDR3 comprises 14 residues. V lost 7 bases to trimming and J lost 2 bases, with 17 bases between them. The germline V gene encodes CDR1 DFQATT and CDR2 SNEGSKA (reference sequence). The CDR3 region has the DNA TGCAGTGGCCTGAAACAGGGCACGCAAGAGACCCAGTACTTC. Translated, it gives CSGLKQGTQETQYF.

This clonotype was counted at least ten times. The rearrangement joins TRBV4-2 to TRBJ1-2; 7 nucleotides agree with TRBD1. Germline CDR1 and CDR2: LGHNA and YNFKEQ. This CDR3 is built from 12 residues. Trimming at V came to 2 bases and at J to 7 bases, leaving 1 base not matched to a gene. The chain's CDR3 is CASSQSGGGYTF. The CDR3 DNA reads TGTGCCAGCAGCCAATCAGGGGGTGGCTACACCTTC.

The CDR3 sequence is CASSQFGRGEQYF. The CDR3 bases are TGTGCCAGCAGCCAATTCGGCCGGGGGGAGCAGTACTTC. The V call is TRBV3-1, the J call TRBJ2-7, with D tentatively TRBD2 (6 bases). Trimming left V 2 bases short and J 7 bases short, with 12 bases between. Germline CDR1 and CDR2: LGHDT and YNNKEL (reference sequence). The CDR3 length is 13 residues.